The T cell receptor (beta chain) under discussion was sequenced for a study of blood T cell repertoires in COVID-19. Study at large: Specimens from acute and convalescent COVID-19 originated in the United States, Italy and Spain. Nucleic acid was either cDNA or gDNA, and it came from T cells, B-cell-depleted T cells, or PBMCs.

In the original analysis: Researchers report that nucleated cell counts were estimated from reference gene primer amplification. The protocol was immunoSEQ multiplex PCR, while the TCRdb copy is restricted to in-frame clones and leaves out a portion. V and J calls and clone size come straight from that table; D and trimming were deduced from the DNA. Here the sample spans 150,000 to 200,000 clones, under 90% being singletons. Trimming took off 0 bases at V and 6 bases at J, with 14 bases between the two ends. Germline loops: CDR1 LGHDT, CDR2 YNNKEL (reference sequence). The CDR3 spans 15 residues. The sequence came from a woman older than 75 with acute or convalescent COVID-19. The V call is TRBV3-1 (or the pseudogene TRBV3-2), the J call TRBJ1-1; maybe TRBD1 (5 bases). The sequencing sample was made of peripheral blood. CDR3 bases: TGTGCCAGCAGCCAAGATAACAGGAATTCCGCTGAAGCTTTCTTT. Translation gives CASSQDNRNSAEAFF.